Shown below are 18 T cell receptor beta chains from a single sample sequenced in a study of T cell responses to AZD1222 COVID-19 vaccine. Libraries were prepared by immunoSEQ multiplex PCR; TCRdb keeps only in-frame clonotypes and omits some of them. The sample holds roughly 180,000 clones, over 75% seen once. The input for sequencing was peripheral blood, taken on day 0 of AZD1222 vaccination. The receptors shown here come from an adult in good health.

The chain couples TRBV25-1 to TRBJ2-3; D might be TRBD1 (6 bases). Trimming removed 7 bases from V and 3 bases from J, with 14 bases in between. The germline CDR1 and CDR2 sequences are MGHDK and SYGVNS. This CDR3 has 14 residues. The CDR3 reads CASTRTEYTDTQYF. DNA of the CDR3: TGTGCCAGCACCCGGACAGAATATACAGATACGCAGTATTTT.

The chain combines TRBV7-2 with TRBJ1-2; possible D gene TRBD1, 5 bases. Germline V CDR1 and CDR2: SGHTA, FQGNSA. This CDR3 has 14 amino acids. Trimming removed 4 bases from V and 0 bases from J, with 9 bases in between. CDR3 nucleotide sequence: TGTGCCAGCAGCTACCCGACAGCTAACTATGGCTACACCTTC. It specifies CASSYPTANYGYTF.

This clone occurred once. This chain joins TRBV6-5 and TRBJ2-2; 8 nucleotides agree with TRBD1. Germline V gene lookup returns CDR1 MNHEY and CDR2 SVGAGI. Trimming cost V 2 bases and J 6 bases; bases outside gene matches: 5. The CDR3 totals 15 residues. The DNA of the CDR3 is TGTGCCAGCAGTTACGTAACAGGGGGACCCGGGGAGCTGTTTTTT. Translating gives CASSYVTGGPGELFF.

To note about this clone: The junction departs from germline at one end; a sequencing error may be responsible. The chain carries TRBV10-3 and TRBJ2-7, with D tentatively TRBD2 (5 bases). Per the germline V gene, CDR1 is ENHRY and CDR2 is SYGVKD. This CDR3 is built from 15 residues. The CDR3 DNA reads as TGTGCCATCAGTGAGTCGATAGCTGGGAGTGGCGAGAAGTACTTC. Translated, it gives CAISESIAGSGEKYF.

This clone occurred a few times. J is TRBJ1-1 and V is TRBV7-9; D gene unclear. V lost 1 base and J lost 0, with 6 bases in between. The CDR3 is 14 amino acids. The germline gives CDR1 SEHNR, CDR2 FQNEAQ (reference sequence). In DNA, the CDR3 is TGTGCCAGCAGCTTAGTCGCGGTGAACACTGAAGCTTTCTTT. As protein: CASSLVAVNTEAFF.

The chain links TRBV6-5 to TRBJ1-5; D not certain. This CDR3 has 14 amino acids. Trimming took 5 bases from V and 0 from J, leaving 8 bases between them. Germline lookup yields CDR1 MNHEY and CDR2 SVGAGI. The CDR3 region has the DNA TGTGCCAGCAGTCGGGCCTCTAGCAATCAGCCCCAGCATTTT. Amino acid sequence: CASSRASSNQPQHF.

This chain uses TRBV7-2 with TRBJ1-2; TRBD1 agrees at 9 bases. The CDR3 totals 15 residues. Germline values: CDR1 SGHTA, CDR2 FQGNSA. J lost 4 bases, V lost 5 bases, and 8 bases had no gene match. DNA of the CDR3: TGTGCCAGCAGCCCGGGACAGGGTAAGGGCTATGGCTACACCTTC. Translating it yields CASSPGQGKGYGYTF.

V gene TRBV6-5 combines with J gene TRBJ2-5, with D perhaps TRBD1 or TRBD2 (5 bases each). CDR3 length: 14 amino acids. Trimming stripped 6 bases from V and 2 bases from J, with 13 bases between. Germline V lookup: CDR1 MNHEY, CDR2 SVGAGI. CDR3 bases: TGTGCCAGCAGGGGGGTTGGGCAACAAGAGACCCAGTACTTC. Protein: CASRGVGQQETQYF.

This chain uses TRBV6-5 with TRBJ1-1; 9 nucleotides match TRBD1. The CDR3 has 14 amino acids. The V and J ends lost 4 bases and 4 bases, in that order; junction bases with no gene match: 4. Looked up from germline, CDR1 is MNHEY and CDR2 is SVGAGI. CDR3 in amino acids: CASSFLDRGTEAFF. CDR3 nucleotide sequence: TGTGCCAGCAGTTTCTTGGACAGGGGCACTGAAGCTTTCTTT.

The genes are TRBV3-1 (or the pseudogene TRBV3-2) and TRBJ1-4; tentative D call: TRBD1 (5 bases). The CDR3 is 15 amino acids. Germline V gene data show CDR1 as LGHDT and CDR2 as YNNKEL (reference sequence). The V gene lost 4 bases and the J gene lost 6 bases, with 15 bases spanning the gap. The CDR3 DNA is TGTGCCAGCAGCCCTCGCCGAGGGGCGTATGAAAAACTGTTTTTT. Protein product: CASSPRRGAYEKLFF.

This chain connects TRBV4-1 to TRBJ2-2, with D perhaps assigned TRBD1 or TRBD2 (5 bases each). Germline-derived CDR1 and CDR2 are MGHRA and YSYEKL. The CDR3 length is 13 residues. V gave up 2 bases and J gave up 7 bases, with 8 bases separating them. The CDR3 coding sequence is TGCGCCAGCAGCCAACCAGGGAGCGGGGAGCTGTTTTTT. Its protein product is CASSQPGSGELFF.

V gene TRBV29-1 combines with J gene TRBJ1-1, with TRBD1 matching over 8 bases. After removal of 7 bases from V and 10 bases from J, the junction contained 17 bases not matched to a gene. The CDR3 loop spans 14 amino acids. Germline CDR1 and CDR2: SQVTM and ANQGSEA. The CDR3, as DNA: TGCAGCGCTCCAGGACAGGGAGGGGTTCCAGGAGCTTTCTTT. The encoded protein is CSAPGQGGVPGAFF.

The V call is TRBV12-5, the J call TRBJ2-3, with no clear D. The length of the CDR3 is 15 residues. Germline V gene data show CDR1 as LGHNT and CDR2 as FRNRAP. Deletions cut 0 bases from V and 6 bases from J, with 13 bases between. The CDR3, as DNA: TGTGCTAGTGGTTTGGTACCCCAATTGCTGGATACGCAGTATTTT. Its protein product is CASGLVPQLLDTQYF.

This rearrangement joins TRBV5-6 to TRBJ2-7; D possibly corresponds to TRBD2 (6 bases). There are 14 residues in the CDR3. Germline CDR1 is SGHDT and CDR2 is YYEEEE. V gave up 2 bases and J gave up 5 bases, with 14 bases separating them. The CDR3 spells CASSFGGSWDEQYF. CDR3 bases: TGTGCCAGCAGCTTTGGAGGGAGTTGGGACGAGCAGTACTTC. The whole variable domain, remainder taken from reference TRBV5-6 and TRBJ2-7, is DAGVTQSPTHLIKTRGQQVTLRCSPKSGHDTVSWYQQALGQGPQFIFQYYEEEERQRGNFPDRFSGHQFPNYSSELNVNALLLGDSALYLCASSFGGSWDEQYFGPGTRLTVT.

The chain combines TRBV6-5 with TRBJ2-7, with 8 nucleotides matching TRBD2. The CDR3 runs 15 residues. The V gene end was trimmed by 6 bases and the J gene end by 4 bases; junction bases not matched to a gene: 11. Germline V gives CDR1 MNHEY, CDR2 SVGAGI. This CDR3 reads CASSNTGGTGYEQYF. The CDR3 DNA is TGTGCCAGCAGCAATACGGGAGGGACGGGGTACGAGCAGTACTTC.

Worth noting for this clone: The identical CDR3 is also encoded by other nucleotide sequences in the sample. The chain carries TRBV7-2 and TRBJ2-7; no clear D gene. V lost 5 bases and J 3 bases, leaving 11 bases between the germline ends. Germline values: CDR1 SGHTA, CDR2 FQGNSA. This CDR3 comprises 13 residues. CDR3 coding DNA: TGTGCCAGCAGCCTAGGGCGAGACTACGAGCAGTACTTC. Protein sequence: CASSLGRDYEQYF.

The chain employs TRBV6-6 and TRBJ1-3; D perhaps matches TRBD1 (6 bases). This CDR3 is 15 amino acids long. Trimming left V 7 bases short and J 4 bases short, with 17 bases between. The germline V gene has CDR1 MNHNY and CDR2 SVGAGI (reference sequence). As DNA, the CDR3 is TGTGCCAGCATCCCCCCCGGGGGCGAGGGAAACACCATATATTTT. Translating it yields CASIPPGGEGNTIYF.

The V and J genes are TRBV2 and TRBJ2-1; a weak D match, TRBD2 (6 bases). Germline CDR1 reads SNHLY; CDR2 reads FYNNEI. V shed 2 bases and J shed 6 bases, with 14 bases lying between them. The CDR3 spans 15 residues. CDR3 loop: CASSESGVRANEQFF. CDR3 DNA: TGTGCCAGCAGTGAATCGGGGGTTCGGGCCAATGAGCAGTTCTTC.